One and the same sample provided the 3 T cell receptor beta chains below, sequenced in a study of radiation and T cells in renal cell carcinoma (dated by TCRdb to about 2020). The intended sense of this specimen's time point label: blood 4 weeks post-SBRT, at nephrectomy. What this sample's treatment or condition label stands for: 15 Gy SBRT to primary tumor, nephrectomy 4 weeks later. Libraries were constructed by the immunoSEQ multiplex PCR assay. Sourced from immuneACCESS, this table was stored by TCRdb with only in-frame sequences that have V and J called. A share of the clones is absent; for the studies checked, an unresolved V gene accounts for under half, and the remainder has no known explanation. The sample includes about 77,000 clones, with around 78% observed a single time. About 2.4% of the sample lies in the top ten. Sample: blood, taken from a patient whose treatment included radiotherapy and nephrectomy. The receptors were sampled from a woman in her fifties or sixties with renal cell carcinoma.

The chain joins TRBV4-1 to TRBJ1-1, with D perhaps TRBD1 (6 bases). CDR3 length: 14 residues. The V end lost 0 bases, the J end lost 3 bases, and 8 bases lay between the germline ends. The V gene's germline CDR1 is MGHRA and CDR2 YSYEKL. In DNA, the CDR3 is TGCGCCAGCAGCCAAGAGCGGGGGCACACTGAAGCTTTCTTT. This translates into CASSQERGHTEAFF.

The chain carries TRBV27 and TRBJ2-1, with 12 bases fitting TRBD2. The CDR3 runs 19 residues. The V segment lost 4 bases and the J segment 3 bases; nucleotides outside the gene matches: 13. In germline, CDR1 is MNHEY, CDR2 SMNVEV (reference sequence). DNA for the CDR3: TGTGCCAGCAGTTCAGGACCGACTAGCGGGGGCCTATACTACAATGAGCAGTTCTTC. It codes for CASSSGPTSGGLYYNEQFF.

V usage is TRBV7-9 and J usage is TRBJ1-1, with 7 bases lining up with TRBD1. CDR3 length: 15 residues. V gave up 4 bases and J gave up 5 bases; unmatched junction bases: 10. Germline-derived CDR1 and CDR2 are SEHNR and FQNEAQ (reference sequence). CDR3 bases: TGTGCCAGCAGCTCCAGACAGGGAGGAAGAACTGAAGCTTTCTTT. It encodes CASSSRQGGRTEAFF.